This T cell receptor (beta chain) emerged from a study of shared clonotypes between healthy human individuals. Study in general: Each donor's CD8 memory used one plate, CD8 naive two, each CD4 subset three.

This CDR3 comprises 20 residues. The junction had 14 bases not matched to a gene; V was cut back by 1 base and J by 1 base. Germline values: CDR1 KGHSH, CDR2 LQKENI. General study findings and limits: Relative to their counterparts shared across all four donors, non-shared clonotypes exhibited diminished generation probabilities. Clonotypes that were shared across a handful of donors made up roughly 5.2% of naive CD4 clonotypes.

Of note for this clone: Its matching antigen is unknown.

Around 200 ng DNA, about 28,000 T cell genomes, went into each sorted-subset replicate PCR. Profiling relied on immunoSEQ multiplex PCR, and the TCRdb table lists in-frame clones only, not all of them. The data hold about 520,000 clones, with around 96% observed a single time. This chain links TRBV18 with TRBJ1-1, with 11 bases aligning to TRBD1. Material for sequencing was naive CD4+ T cells sorted from blood. As for subset: CD45RA+ positively selected. The receptor's source is a woman younger than 45 in good health. CDR3 DNA: TGTGCCAGCTCACCACGGCCTCTGAGGGACAGGGGGAAGTCGAACACTGAAGCTTTCTTT. As protein: CASSPRPLRDRGKSNTEAFF. The variable domain in full, with the rest retrieved from reference TRBV18 and TRBJ1-1, is NAGVMQNPRHLVRRRGQEARLRCSPMKGHSHVYWYRQLPEEGLKFMVYLQKENIIDESGMPKERFSAEFPKEGPSILRIQQVVRGDSAAYFCASSPRPLRDRGKSNTEAFFGQGTRLTVV.